These 2 T cell receptor beta chains were all obtained from the same sample, sequenced in a study of blood T cell repertoires in COVID-19. Sequencing used immunoSEQ multiplex PCR; TCRdb keeps in-frame clones, though not all of them. The sample includes about 220,000 clones, around 83% seen only once; the top ten take around 8%. The sample taken for sequencing was peripheral blood. The receptors were sampled from a woman over 75 with COVID-19, enrolled during active disease.

J is TRBJ2-1 and V is TRBV6-5; 9 bases match TRBD2. V trimming: 6 bases; J trimming: 6 bases; junction bases outside the gene matches: 9. Germline CDR1 MNHEY, CDR2 SVGAGI. The CDR3 totals 15 residues. Here the CDR3 reads CASRVAGEFSNEQFF. DNA of the CDR3: TGTGCCAGCAGAGTAGCGGGAGAGTTCAGCAATGAGCAGTTCTTC.

The V gene is TRBV30, the J gene TRBJ1-1; D perhaps matches TRBD1 (6 bases). Trimming cost V 2 bases and J 10 bases, with 17 bases left between them. Germline-derived CDR1 and CDR2 are GTSNPN and SVGIG (reference sequence). The length of the CDR3 is 13 residues. CDR3 sequence: CAWSIKADSPAFF. CDR3 coding DNA: TGTGCCTGGAGTATTAAGGCGGACAGCCCAGCTTTCTTT.